The 25 T cell receptor beta chains presented below share a single source sample, sequenced in a study of blood T cell repertoires in COVID-19. The protocol was immunoSEQ multiplex PCR, while the TCRdb copy is restricted to in-frame clones and leaves out a portion. The repertoire has some 71,000 clones, about four fifths of them found once; the top ten carry about 14%. The specimen was peripheral blood. These receptor sequences come from a man in his fifties or sixties with COVID-19, enrolled during active disease.

The chain uses TRBV3-1 (or the pseudogene TRBV3-2) and TRBJ1-4, with D uncertain. Germline loops: CDR1 LGHDT, CDR2 YNNKEL (reference sequence). CDR3 length equals 15 residues. V lost 6 bases to trimming and J lost 7 bases, with 18 bases between them. CDR3 DNA sequence: TGTGCCAGCAGATCCAAAGCGTCATCCGGTGAAAAACTGTTTTTT. Translation gives CASRSKASSGEKLFF.

The V gene is TRBV27, the J gene TRBJ2-1; TRBD2 is a possible D gene (5 bases). The CDR3 consists of 15 residues. CDR1 and CDR2 (germline): MNHEY, SMNVEV (reference sequence). Between the trimmed V and J ends, which lost 5 bases and 6 bases, there was a span of 17 bases. The CDR3 reads CASSHSREIGNEQFF. Here the CDR3 DNA reads TGTGCCAGCAGTCACTCCCGGGAAATAGGCAATGAGCAGTTCTTC.

The rearrangement joins TRBV6-2 or TRBV6-3 to TRBJ1-2; D possibly corresponds to TRBD1 (5 bases). Per germline, CDR1 MNHEY and CDR2 SVGEGT. The CDR3 has 15 residues. Trimming pared 5 bases from V and 5 bases from J, leaving 18 bases between. CDR3 DNA: TGTGCCAGCAGTCACTTGGACAACCCAGTGTATGGCTACACCTTC. It is translated as CASSHLDNPVYGYTF.

This clone occurred once. V and J are TRBV27 and TRBJ1-2; D gene ambiguous. This CDR3 is 13 amino acids long. V was shortened by 5 bases and J by 2 bases, with 9 bases between the two germline ends. The V gene's germline CDR1 is MNHEY and CDR2 SMNVEV (reference sequence). CDR3 in DNA: TGTGCCAGCAGTCCTGACAAGAACTATGGCTACACCTTC. Residues: CASSPDKNYGYTF.

The V and J genes are TRBV18 and TRBJ1-6; possible D gene TRBD1, 5 bases. The CDR3 has 14 amino acids. The V end was cut by 2 bases, the J end by 10 bases, with 12 bases between. From germline, CDR1 is KGHSH and CDR2 LQKENI. CDR3 DNA sequence: TGTGCCAGCTCACCAGCGGGGGGAAGATCACCCCTCCACTTT. Its protein is CASSPAGGRSPLHF.

The rearrangement links TRBV28 to TRBJ2-6, with TRBD1 matching 11 bases. V dropped 4 bases and J dropped 3; count of bases not matched to a gene: 5. Germline V lookup: CDR1 MDHEN, CDR2 SYDVKM. The CDR3 spans 17 residues. The CDR3 spells CASSSSGTGGGANVLTF. The CDR3 DNA sequence: TGTGCCAGCAGTTCGAGCGGGACAGGGGGTGGGGCCAACGTCCTGACTTTC.

The chain recombines TRBV5-1 with TRBJ2-1, with D tentatively TRBD1 (5 bases). V lost 1 base and J 3 bases, leaving 11 bases between the germline ends. The CDR3 sequence is 15 residues long. In germline, CDR1 is SGHRS, CDR2 YFSETQ. CDR3 sequence (DNA): TGCGCCAGCAGCTTGTCTGGGGCTCGCTACAATGAGCAGTTCTTC. This encodes CASSLSGARYNEQFF.

V and J are TRBV6-6 and TRBJ1-5; 7 nucleotides agree with TRBD1. The CDR3 contains 14 residues. In germline, CDR1 is MNHNY, CDR2 SVGAGI (reference sequence). Trimming cost V 8 bases and J 5 bases; bases outside gene matches: 9. CDR3 protein: CASSRGGYDQPQHF. The CDR3 nucleotides are TGTGCCAGCTCCAGAGGGGGCTACGATCAGCCCCAGCATTTT.

The chain employs TRBV12-3 or TRBV12-4 and TRBJ2-7; D is perhaps TRBD1 (6 bases). V was shortened by 11 bases and J by 3 bases, with 14 bases between the two germline ends. The CDR3 consists of 12 residues. DNA of the CDR3: TGTGCCTCGGGCAGGGGAAACTACGAGCAGTACTTC. Its protein product is CASGRGNYEQYF.

V gene TRBV18 combines with J gene TRBJ1-4; TRBD1 might be the D (6 bases). The V and J ends lost 2 bases and 5 bases respectively, with 15 bases between them. CDR3 size: 16 residues. CDR1 KGHSH and CDR2 LQKENI come from the germline V gene. Written as DNA, the CDR3 is TGTGCCAGCTCACCATCGGTTCGGACAGTAAATGAAAAACTGTTTTTT. Translated: CASSPSVRTVNEKLFF. The whole variable domain, filled in from reference TRBV18 and TRBJ1-4, reads NAGVMQNPRHLVRRRGQEARLRCSPMKGHSHVYWYRQLPEEGLKFMVYLQKENIIDESGMPKERFSAEFPKEGPSILRIQQVVRGDSAAYFCASSPSVRTVNEKLFFGSGTQLSVL.

The chain uses TRBV6-5 and TRBJ2-5; TRBD1 agrees at 7 bases. The J segment lost 5 bases and the V segment lost 6 bases, leaving 6 bases of the junction unmatched. The CDR3 is 13 amino acids. The germline V gene has CDR1 MNHEY and CDR2 SVGAGI. CDR3 DNA: TGTGCCAGCAGAAGAGGGGGCGGGGAGACCCAGTACTTC. Encoded protein: CASRRGGGETQYF.

Only a few counts were recorded for this clone. The rearrangement joins TRBV5-1 to TRBJ1-1; D is ambiguous. Looked up from germline, CDR1 is SGHRS and CDR2 is YFSETQ. The CDR3 extends over 14 amino acids. V was pared by 4 bases and J by 11 bases, with 21 bases between. The CDR3 loop is CASSRTRVTGSAFF. The CDR3 DNA reads TGCGCCAGCAGCCGAACCCGGGTGACGGGTTCCGCTTTCTTT.

A single count supports this clone. The chain carries TRBV9 and TRBJ2-7, with TRBD2 matching 8 bases. CDR3 size: 14 residues. Germline CDR1 and CDR2: SGDLS and YYNGEE. V trimming: 0 bases; J trimming: 3 bases; junction bases outside the gene matches: 2. The CDR3 loop is CASSVDRGGYEQYF. The CDR3 nucleotides are TGTGCCAGCAGCGTAGACCGGGGGGGCTACGAGCAGTACTTC.

V usage is TRBV6-4 and J usage is TRBJ2-1; D possibly corresponds to TRBD1 (6 bases). The CDR3 is 15 residues long. V was pared by 4 bases and J by 5 bases, with 15 bases between. Per germline, CDR1 MRHNA and CDR2 SNTAGT. The CDR3 here is CASSVSTGYHNEQFF. CDR3 DNA sequence: TGTGCCAGCAGTGTAAGTACAGGGTACCACAATGAGCAGTTCTTC.

The chain recombines TRBV6-5 with TRBJ2-3; 9 nucleotides line up with TRBD2. Losses at the gene ends were 10 bases for V and 10 bases for J; bases not matched to a gene: 18. The germline gives CDR1 MNHEY, CDR2 SVGAGI. CDR3 size: 15 residues. CDR3 loop: CATKWDPGTSIAQYF. The CDR3 nucleotides are TGTGCCACCAAGTGGGATCCCGGGACTAGCATCGCGCAGTATTTT.

This clone has just a few counts. This rearrangement joins TRBV11-2 to TRBJ1-2; 7 bases match TRBD1. Per the germline V gene, CDR1 is SGHAT and CDR2 is FQNNGV. V lost 4 bases to trimming and J lost 14 bases; unmatched junction nucleotides: 25. The CDR3 has 17 residues. CDR3 DNA sequence: TGTGCCAGCAGCTCTATTGCCGGAGCCGGGACAGACAATGTGGGGACCTTC. It translates to CASSSIAGAGTDNVGTF.

A few counts support this clone. The CDR3 spells CASSRTGEYGYTF. In DNA, the CDR3 is TGTGCCAGCTCACGGACAGGGGAGTATGGCTACACCTTC. The chain uses TRBV18 and TRBJ1-2, with 9 bases lining up with TRBD1. This CDR3 is 13 amino acids long. V was pared by 4 bases and J by 5 bases, with 2 bases of the junction left unmatched. From germline, CDR1 is KGHSH and CDR2 LQKENI.

This clone appeared a few times. V usage is TRBV2 and J usage is TRBJ2-1; 8 bases fit TRBD1. The CDR3 spans 13 residues. Germline V lookup: CDR1 SNHLY, CDR2 FYNNEI. Losses at the gene ends were 8 bases for V and 8 bases for J; bases not matched to a gene: 8. CDR3 protein: CASFRQGRDEQFF. The CDR3, as DNA: TGTGCCAGCTTCCGACAGGGGCGAGATGAGCAGTTCTTC.

The rearrangement links TRBV6-5 to TRBJ2-2; tentatively, D is TRBD2 (5 bases). V gave up 7 bases and J gave up 5 bases, with 14 bases separating them. CDR1 and CDR2 (germline): MNHEY, SVGAGI. This CDR3 spans 14 amino acids. The CDR3 here is CASTPGVGTGELFF. In DNA form, the CDR3 reads TGTGCCAGCACCCCCGGGGTAGGGACCGGGGAGCTGTTTTTT.

The chain links TRBV13 to TRBJ2-7; 9 positions agree with TRBD1. Germline CDR1 and CDR2: PRHDT and FYEKMQ (reference sequence). Trimming removed 5 bases from V and 0 bases from J; junction bases left unmatched: 11. The CDR3 runs 17 residues. CDR3 in amino acids: CASSGGSGTGISYEQYF. The CDR3 nucleotides are TGTGCCAGCAGCGGAGGCTCCGGGACAGGGATCTCCTACGAGCAGTACTTC.

This clone has a handful of counts. This chain links TRBV7-2 with TRBJ2-3; D call uncertain. Trimming shortened V by 3 bases and J by 0 bases, and 7 bases separated the two germline ends. Per germline, CDR1 SGHTA and CDR2 FQGNSA. The length of the CDR3 is 14 residues. Written as DNA, the CDR3 is TGTGCCAGCAGCTTTGGGCAGAGCACAGATACGCAGTATTTT. Protein sequence: CASSFGQSTDTQYF.

V gene TRBV7-9 combines with J gene TRBJ1-2; 7 nucleotides agree with TRBD1. J was trimmed by 6 bases and V by 0 bases; bases with no gene match: 13. The V gene's germline CDR1 is SEHNR and CDR2 FQNEAQ (reference sequence). This CDR3 has 17 amino acids. The CDR3 nucleotides read TGTGCCAGCAGCTTAGCCCAGACCGCGGGACAGAAAAATGGCTACACCTTC. It translates to CASSLAQTAGQKNGYTF. Full variable domain (remainder filled in from reference TRBV7-9 and TRBJ1-2): DTGVSQNPRHKITKRGQNVTFRCDPISEHNRLYWYRQTLGQGPEFLTYFQNEAQLEKSRLLSDRFSAERPKGSFSTLEIQRTEQGDSAMYLCASSLAQTAGQKNGYTFGSGTRLTVV.

CDR3 coding DNA: TGTGCCACCCGTGCCGAATACAGGGATTATAGCAATCAGCCCCAGCATTTT. Its translation is CATRAEYRDYSNQPQHF. The chain has TRBV15 and TRBJ1-5; TRBD1 might be the D (6 bases). Germline values: CDR1 LNHNV, CDR2 YYDKDF (reference sequence). The CDR3 length is 17 residues. V was clipped by 8 bases and J by 0 bases, with 20 bases between them.

The rearrangement uses TRBV10-2 and TRBJ2-5; 10 bases fit TRBD1. This CDR3 contains 15 residues. V trimming: 7 bases; J trimming: 5 bases; junction bases outside the gene matches: 10. CDR1 is WSHSY, CDR2 SAAADI, per germline. The DNA of the CDR3 is TGCGCCAGCATCAGCACTGACAGGGGGCAGGAGACCCAGTACTTC. Protein sequence: CASISTDRGQETQYF.

In its sample, this clone was seen a few times. The rearrangement joins TRBV9 to TRBJ2-3, with 7 bases identical to TRBD2. Trimming removed 7 bases from V and 0 bases from J; junction bases left unmatched: 5. Germline values: CDR1 SGDLS, CDR2 YYNGEE. The CDR3 spans 14 residues. The CDR3 coding sequence is TGTGCCAGCTCCGGGGGGACTAGCACAGATACGCAGTATTTT. It is translated as CASSGGTSTDTQYF. The variable domain in full, completed from reference TRBV9 and TRBJ2-3, reads DSGVTQTPKHLITATGQRVTLRCSPRSGDLSVYWYQQSLDQGLQFLIQYYNGEERAKGNILERFSAQQFPDLHSELNLSSLELGDSALYFCASSGGTSTDTQYFGPGTRLTVL.